This passage covers 6 T cell receptor beta chains from one sample sequenced in a study of technical replicates of blood from a handful of donors. Data came from immunoSEQ multiplex PCR; TCRdb stores just in-frame clones and leaves some out. This sample yields more than 70,000 clones, of which around 97% are seen a single time; approximately 0.21% belongs to the top ten. Material: T cells isolated from PBMCs. These receptor sequences come from a human donor in good health.

This chain joins TRBV7-9 and TRBJ2-7; D call uncertain. From germline, CDR1 is SEHNR and CDR2 FQNEAQ (reference sequence). V dropped 4 bases and J dropped 0 bases, with 13 bases sitting between them. The CDR3 is 15 residues long. CDR3 protein: CASSSLSASSYEQYF. Written as DNA, the CDR3 is TGTGCCAGCAGCTCCCTAAGCGCAAGCTCCTACGAGCAGTACTTC.

The chain uses TRBV6-6 and TRBJ2-1, with D perhaps matching TRBD2 (5 bases). Germline V CDR1 and CDR2: MNHNY, SVGAGI (reference sequence). Trimming left V 4 bases short and J 2 bases short, with 12 bases between. This CDR3 spans 15 amino acids. The CDR3 sequence: CASSSTRAAYNEQFF. Here the CDR3 DNA reads TGTGCCAGCAGTTCCACTAGAGCAGCCTACAATGAGCAGTTCTTC.

The chain recombines TRBV5-1 with TRBJ2-7, with D perhaps matching TRBD1 (6 bases). V was pared by 4 bases and J by 6 bases, with 8 bases between. CDR1 is SGHRS and CDR2 is YFSETQ in the germline V gene. The CDR3 covers 11 residues. The CDR3 DNA reads as TGCGCCAGCAGCAACAGGGTCGAGCAGTACTTC. Protein: CASSNRVEQYF.

The chain links TRBV5-6 to TRBJ2-7; TRBD1 matches at 7 bases. This CDR3 is 14 amino acids long. The trim removed 2 bases at V and 6 bases at J, leaving 8 bases unmatched. Germline V gene sequence: CDR1 SGHDT, CDR2 YYEEEE. The CDR3 DNA reads as TGTGCCAGCAGCTTCGAACAGGGGTTGTTCGAGCAGTACTTC. This encodes CASSFEQGLFEQYF.

This clone is a singleton in its sample. V is TRBV27 and J is TRBJ2-2, with 8 positions matching TRBD2. CDR1 is MNHEY, CDR2 SMNVEV, per germline (reference sequence). J gave up 0 bases and V 6 bases, and 6 bases lay outside the gene matches. The CDR3 is 16 residues long. The CDR3 loop is CASRFTSGSNTGELFF. CDR3 in DNA: TGTGCCAGCAGATTTACTAGCGGATCGAACACCGGGGAGCTGTTTTTT.

The chain is built from TRBV6-1 and TRBJ1-1; D remains unclear. The CDR3 spans 13 residues. V lost 4 bases and J lost 0, with 6 bases in between. The V gene's germline CDR1 is MNHNS and CDR2 SASEGT. The CDR3 DNA sequence: TGTGCCAGCAGTGGACAAATGAACACTGAAGCTTTCTTT. It encodes CASSGQMNTEAFF.